This record looks at one T cell receptor (beta chain) sequence and its context. Its matching antigen is unknown. The data are from a study of cytotoxic CD8 clonotypes in ibrutinib-treated CLL. General study findings and limits: Increased clonality at ibrutinib response gave way to a return toward baseline at progression. Pretreatment clonality was elevated relative to age-matched healthy donors and paralleled circulating CD8+ T-cell counts. Few clonotypes were public, and these shrank or held steady under treatment.

The targeted sequencing depth was 1 in 200,000 to 1 in 1 million T cells. The table came from immunoSEQ multiplex PCR; TCRdb's copy has only in-frame clones and leaves some out. The sample holds about 89,000 clones; approximately 80% are singletons and the top ten take 25% to 35%. The CDR3 length is 13 residues. Germline V gene lookup returns CDR1 SGHDT and CDR2 YYEEEE. Between the trimmed V and J ends, which lost 3 bases and 6 bases, there was a span of 9 bases. The sample was PBMCs, taken after 12 months of ibrutinib treatment. The receptor comes from a human donor with chronic lymphocytic leukemia. J is TRBJ1-4 and V is TRBV5-6; no definite D call. The CDR3 bases are TGTGCCAGCAGCTGGGGTCAGGATGAAAAACTGTTTTTT. It codes for CASSWGQDEKLFF.